Listed here is a single T cell receptor (beta chain). The antigen is unknown. The CDR3 contains 16 residues. V was clipped by 4 bases and J by 0 bases, with 13 bases between them. CDR1 and CDR2 (germline): SGHRS, YFSETQ. The sample belongs to a study of T cell responses to AZD1222 COVID-19 vaccine. Study-wide points: A rise in Spike-specific TCR breadth and depth followed two AZD1222 doses. There were repertoire samples only from the period after the peak T cell response. Vaccine-associated CD4 TCRs spanned spike, dominant at 160-218 and 743-854. The donors showed a predominance of white British ancestry and of females, with possible underestimation of clonal diversity.

Only in-frame clones appear in the TCRdb table, and some are missing; sequencing was by immunoSEQ multiplex PCR. This sample yields about 76,000 clones, of which 90% are seen a single time; approximately 4.5% belongs to the top ten. This specimen consisted of peripheral blood, obtained on day 0 of AZD1222 vaccination. The chain uses TRBV5-1 and TRBJ1-4; a weak D match, TRBD1 (6 bases). The source of this sequence is an adult in good health. The CDR3 DNA reads TGCGCCAGCAGCGCGGGGGACATTGCAACTAATGAAAAACTGTTTTTT. Its protein is CASSAGDIATNEKLFF.